This TCR beta chain was captured by sequencing in a study of blood T cell repertoires in COVID-19. The overall study: Specimens from acute and convalescent COVID-19 originated in the United States, Italy and Spain. PBMCs, B-cell-depleted T cells, or T cells were the source of the cDNA or gDNA that made up the material.

This clone was picked up a small number of times. This CDR3 spans 16 amino acids. The germline gives CDR1 LNHDA, CDR2 SQIVND (reference sequence). V was pared by 5 bases and J by 6 bases, with 16 bases of the junction left unmatched. Under the authors' procedure: Reference gene primer amplification yielded estimated nucleated cell counts. Repertoires were generated with immunoSEQ multiplex PCR, while TCRdb's copy carries only in-frame clones and drops some. Clone size and V and J calls were adopted from that table, with D and trimming inferred from the DNA. The repertoire holds 240,000 or so clones, 70% to 85% seen once, with 1.5% to 2% in the top ten.

The sample consisted of peripheral blood. This chain connects TRBV19 to TRBJ2-7; 7 nucleotides match TRBD1. The receptor comes from a woman aged 80 or over with acute or convalescent COVID-19. CDR3 bases: TGTGCCAGTAGTGGGCGAAGACAGGGTCAGTCTAGCGAGCAGTACTTC. Its translation is CASSGRRQGQSSEQYF. Full variable domain (missing parts from reference TRBV19 and TRBJ2-7): DGGITQSPKYLFRKEGQNVTLSCEQNLNHDAMYWYRQDPGQGLRLIYYSQIVNDFQKGDIAEGYSVSREKKESFPLTVTSAQKNPTAFYLCASSGRRQGQSSEQYFGPGTRLTVT.